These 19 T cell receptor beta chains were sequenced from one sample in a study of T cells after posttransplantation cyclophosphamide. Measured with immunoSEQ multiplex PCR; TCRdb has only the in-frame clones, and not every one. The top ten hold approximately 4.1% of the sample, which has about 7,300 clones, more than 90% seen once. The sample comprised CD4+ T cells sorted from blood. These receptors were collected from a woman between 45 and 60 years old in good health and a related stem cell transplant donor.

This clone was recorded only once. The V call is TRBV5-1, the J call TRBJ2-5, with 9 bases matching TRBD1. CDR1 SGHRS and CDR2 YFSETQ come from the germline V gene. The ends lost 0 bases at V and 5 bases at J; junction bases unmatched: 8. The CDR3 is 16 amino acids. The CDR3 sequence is CASSLGGTGPMETQYF. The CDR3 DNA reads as TGCGCCAGCAGCTTGGGAGGGACAGGGCCCATGGAGACCCAGTACTTC. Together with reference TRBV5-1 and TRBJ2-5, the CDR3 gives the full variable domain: KAGVTQTPRYLIKTRGQQVTLSCSPISGHRSVSWYQQTPGQGLQFLFEYFSETQRNKGNFPGRFSGRQFSNSRSEMNVSTLELGDSALYLCASSLGGTGPMETQYFGPGTRLLVL.

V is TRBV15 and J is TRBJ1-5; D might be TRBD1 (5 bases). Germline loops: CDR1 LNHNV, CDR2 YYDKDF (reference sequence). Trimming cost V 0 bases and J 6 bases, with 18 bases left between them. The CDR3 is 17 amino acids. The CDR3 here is CATSRDPRAGGIQPQHF. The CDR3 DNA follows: TGTGCCACCAGCAGAGACCCCCGGGCGGGGGGGATTCAGCCCCAGCATTTT. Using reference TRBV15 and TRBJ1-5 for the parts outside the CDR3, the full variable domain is DAMVIQNPRYQVTQFGKPVTLSCSQTLNHNVMYWYQQKSSQAPKLLFHYYDKDFNNEADTPDNFQSRRPNTSFCFLDIRSPGLGDTAMYLCATSRDPRAGGIQPQHFGDGTRLSIL.

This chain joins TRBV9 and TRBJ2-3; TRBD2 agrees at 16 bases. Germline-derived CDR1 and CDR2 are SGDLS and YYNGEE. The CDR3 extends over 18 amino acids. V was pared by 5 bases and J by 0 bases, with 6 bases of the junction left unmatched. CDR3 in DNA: TGTGCCAGCAGAGCCGGGACTAGCGGGGGGGCAAGCACAGATACGCAGTATTTT. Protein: CASRAGTSGGASTDTQYF.

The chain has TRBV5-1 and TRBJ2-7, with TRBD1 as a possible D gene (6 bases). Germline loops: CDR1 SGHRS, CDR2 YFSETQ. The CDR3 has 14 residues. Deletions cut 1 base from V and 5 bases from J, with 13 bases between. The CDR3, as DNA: TGCGCCAGCAGCTTGACCACAGGGCGCGACGAGCAGTACTTC. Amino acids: CASSLTTGRDEQYF.

The CDR3 is CASSLEWTVYPEQYF. The CDR3 nucleotides are TGTGCCAGCAGTTTAGAGTGGACAGTTTATCCCGAGCAGTACTTC. The chain is built from TRBV28 and TRBJ2-7; maybe TRBD1 (6 bases). In germline, CDR1 is MDHEN, CDR2 SYDVKM. CDR3 length: 15 residues. Trimming took off 2 bases at V and 6 bases at J, with 17 bases between the two ends.

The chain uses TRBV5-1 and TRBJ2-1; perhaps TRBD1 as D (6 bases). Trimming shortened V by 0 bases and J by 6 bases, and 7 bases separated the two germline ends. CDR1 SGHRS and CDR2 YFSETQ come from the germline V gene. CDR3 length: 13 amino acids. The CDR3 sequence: CASSLGGLNEQFF. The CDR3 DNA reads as TGCGCCAGCAGCTTGGGGGGGCTCAATGAGCAGTTCTTC.

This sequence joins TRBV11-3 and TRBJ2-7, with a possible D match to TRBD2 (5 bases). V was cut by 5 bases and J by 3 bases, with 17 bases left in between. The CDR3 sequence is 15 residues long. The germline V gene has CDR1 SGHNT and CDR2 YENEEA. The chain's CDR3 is CASSKYGGGDYEQYF. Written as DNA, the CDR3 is TGTGCCAGCAGCAAATACGGAGGTGGAGACTACGAGCAGTACTTC.

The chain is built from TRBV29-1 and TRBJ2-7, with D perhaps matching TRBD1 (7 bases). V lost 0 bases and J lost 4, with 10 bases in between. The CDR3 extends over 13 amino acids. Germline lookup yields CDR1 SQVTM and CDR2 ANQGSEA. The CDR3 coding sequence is TGCAGCGTTGAAGAGGAGGGGGCGTACGAGCAGTACTTC. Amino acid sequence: CSVEEEGAYEQYF.

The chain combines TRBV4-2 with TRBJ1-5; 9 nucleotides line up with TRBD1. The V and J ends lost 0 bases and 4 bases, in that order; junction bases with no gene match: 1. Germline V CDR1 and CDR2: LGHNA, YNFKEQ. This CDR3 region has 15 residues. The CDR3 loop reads CASSQEGTGNQPQHF. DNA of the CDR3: TGTGCCAGCAGCCAAGAAGGGACAGGGAATCAGCCCCAGCATTTT.

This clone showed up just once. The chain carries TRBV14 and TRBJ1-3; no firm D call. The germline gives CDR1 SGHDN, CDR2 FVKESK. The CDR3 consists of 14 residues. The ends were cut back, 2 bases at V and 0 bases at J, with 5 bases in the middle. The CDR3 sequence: CASSQLFSGNTIYF. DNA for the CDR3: TGTGCCAGCAGCCAACTGTTCTCTGGAAACACCATATATTTT.

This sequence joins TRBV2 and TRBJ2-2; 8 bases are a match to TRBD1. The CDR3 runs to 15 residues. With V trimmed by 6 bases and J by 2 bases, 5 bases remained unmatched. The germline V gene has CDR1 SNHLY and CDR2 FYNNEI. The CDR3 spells CASRAGTGNTGELFF. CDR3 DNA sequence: TGTGCCAGCAGGGCCGGGACAGGTAACACCGGGGAGCTGTTTTTT.

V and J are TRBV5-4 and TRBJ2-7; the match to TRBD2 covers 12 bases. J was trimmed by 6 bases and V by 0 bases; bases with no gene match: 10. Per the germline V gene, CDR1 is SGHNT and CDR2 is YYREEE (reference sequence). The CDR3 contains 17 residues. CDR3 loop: CASSLARLAGGPREQYF. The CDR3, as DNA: TGTGCCAGCAGCTTGGCGCGTCTAGCGGGAGGGCCGCGCGAGCAGTACTTC. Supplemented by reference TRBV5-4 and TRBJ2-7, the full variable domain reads ETGVTQSPTHLIKTRGQQVTLRCSSQSGHNTVSWYQQALGQGPQFIFQYYREEENGRGNFPPRFSGLQFPNYSSELNVNALELDDSALYLCASSLARLAGGPREQYFGPGTRLTVT.

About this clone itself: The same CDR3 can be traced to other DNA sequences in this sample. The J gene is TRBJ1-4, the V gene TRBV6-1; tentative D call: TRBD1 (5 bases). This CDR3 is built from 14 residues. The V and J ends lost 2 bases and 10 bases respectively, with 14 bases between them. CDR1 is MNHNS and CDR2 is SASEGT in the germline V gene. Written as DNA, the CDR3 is TGTGCCAGCAGTGAACAGGTCCAGGGTGCAAAACTGTTTTTT. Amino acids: CASSEQVQGAKLFF.

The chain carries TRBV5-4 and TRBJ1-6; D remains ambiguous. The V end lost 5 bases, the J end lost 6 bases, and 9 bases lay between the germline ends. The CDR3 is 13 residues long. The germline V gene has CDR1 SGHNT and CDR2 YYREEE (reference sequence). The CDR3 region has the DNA TGTGCCAGCAGACTCAATAGTAATTCACCCCTCCACTTT. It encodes CASRLNSNSPLHF.

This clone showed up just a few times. The CDR3 DNA follows: TGTGCCAGTAGTATGCCGCGTTCACCCCTCCACTTT. Its translation: CASSMPRSPLHF. The chain recombines TRBV19 with TRBJ1-6; D gene uncertain. V lost 3 bases, J lost 9 bases, and 6 bases lay in between. This CDR3 has 12 amino acids. CDR1 and CDR2 (germline): LNHDA, SQIVND (reference sequence).

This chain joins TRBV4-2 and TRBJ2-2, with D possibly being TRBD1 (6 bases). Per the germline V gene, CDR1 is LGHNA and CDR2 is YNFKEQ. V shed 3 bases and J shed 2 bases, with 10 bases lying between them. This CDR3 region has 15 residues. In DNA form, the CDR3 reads TGTGCCAGCAGCCAGGTCGGGACAAACACCGGGGAGCTGTTTTTT. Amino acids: CASSQVGTNTGELFF.

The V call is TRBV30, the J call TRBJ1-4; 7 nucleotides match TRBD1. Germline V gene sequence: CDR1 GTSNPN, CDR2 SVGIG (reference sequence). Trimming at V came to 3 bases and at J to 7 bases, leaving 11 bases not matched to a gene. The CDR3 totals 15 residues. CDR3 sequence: CAWSPPGGSREKLFF. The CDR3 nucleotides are TGTGCCTGGAGCCCCCCAGGGGGTTCGCGTGAAAAACTGTTTTTT.

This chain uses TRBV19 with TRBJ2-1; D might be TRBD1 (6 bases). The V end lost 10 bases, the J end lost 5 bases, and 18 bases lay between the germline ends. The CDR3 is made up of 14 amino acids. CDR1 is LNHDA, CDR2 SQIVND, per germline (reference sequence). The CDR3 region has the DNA TGTGCCACCACCCGGCGGACAGAGAACAATGAGCAGTTCTTC. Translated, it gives CATTRRTENNEQFF.

The CDR3 sequence: CASSRTVGGDTDTQYF. Written as DNA, the CDR3 is TGCGCCAGCAGCCGGACAGTGGGAGGGGACACAGATACGCAGTATTTT. The chain combines TRBV4-3 with TRBJ2-3; tentative D call: TRBD2 (7 bases). The ends were cut back, 4 bases at V and 2 bases at J, with 16 bases in the middle. Germline-derived CDR1 and CDR2 are LGHNA and YSLEER. The CDR3 loop spans 16 amino acids.